The 27 T cell receptor beta chains given below trace back to one sample, sequenced in a study of graft-versus-host responses after intestinal transplantation. No antigens are known for them. Sequenced by immunoSEQ multiplex PCR; TCRdb stores in-frame clones only, minus some. The table shows approximately 85,000 clones, with 91% occurring only once. The sequences come from unstimulated CD8+ T cells sorted from spleen or lymph node cells, collected before transplant. Receptors were obtained from a human donor who was the organ donor for an intestinal transplant.

The chain couples TRBV7-8 to TRBJ2-1; D is possibly TRBD2 (5 bases). This CDR3 spans 15 amino acids. V was shortened by 5 bases and J by 7 bases, with 18 bases between the two germline ends. CDR1 and CDR2 from the germline V gene are SGHVS and FQNEAQ. CDR3 loop: CASSPPGLGRNEQFF. CDR3 nucleotide sequence: TGTGCCAGCAGCCCGCCCGGGTTAGGGAGAAATGAGCAGTTCTTC.

The J gene is TRBJ2-7, the V gene TRBV5-4; D gene unclear. Trimming took off 4 bases at V and 5 bases at J, with 10 bases between the two ends. Germline loops: CDR1 SGHNT, CDR2 YYREEE (reference sequence). The CDR3 has 12 residues. The CDR3 is CASSPTPNEQYF. CDR3 in DNA: TGTGCCAGCAGCCCTACCCCCAACGAGCAGTACTTC.

This chain links TRBV25-1 with TRBJ1-4; maybe TRBD1 (5 bases). Trimming took 1 base from V and 1 from J, leaving 10 bases between them. Looked up from germline, CDR1 is MGHDK and CDR2 is SYGVNS. The CDR3 is 16 residues long. For the CDR3, the DNA is TGTGCCAGCAGTGAATGGTCGGGGGTAACTAATGAAAAACTGTTTTTT. Protein sequence: CASSEWSGVTNEKLFF.

This clone appeared once. This chain connects TRBV2 to TRBJ2-3, with D hard to call. Germline V CDR1 and CDR2: SNHLY, FYNNEI. The CDR3 has 13 amino acids. Trimming took off 7 bases at V and 6 bases at J, with 14 bases between the two ends. CDR3 amino acids: CASNALPRDTQYF. The CDR3 DNA is TGTGCCAGCAATGCATTGCCCCGCGATACGCAGTATTTT.

The genes are TRBV27 and TRBJ2-1; 8 bases line up with TRBD2. V was pared by 0 bases and J by 6 bases, with 10 bases of the junction left unmatched. Germline V lookup: CDR1 MNHEY, CDR2 SMNVEV (reference sequence). The CDR3 has 17 residues. The CDR3 reads CASSLSVGTSVVNEQFF. In DNA, the CDR3 is TGTGCCAGCAGTTTATCCGTGGGGACTAGTGTTGTCAATGAGCAGTTCTTC.

The rearrangement joins TRBV2 to TRBJ2-5; D possibly corresponds to TRBD2 (7 bases). The CDR3 contains 17 residues. V dropped 8 bases and J dropped 1 base, with 23 bases sitting between them. Germline V gives CDR1 SNHLY, CDR2 FYNNEI. CDR3 region: CASSGKGGEVGQETQYF. As DNA, the CDR3 is TGTGCCAGCTCCGGGAAGGGGGGGGAGGTTGGCCAAGAGACCCAGTACTTC.

This CDR3 is CASSSGLAGGDTQYF. The CDR3 nucleotides read TGTGCCAGCAGCTCGGGACTAGCGGGGGGAGATACGCAGTATTTT. The chain joins TRBV7-6 to TRBJ2-3; 15 bases are a match to TRBD2. The CDR3 runs to 15 residues. CDR1 SGHVS and CDR2 FNYEAQ come from the germline V gene. Trimming cost V 4 bases and J 5 bases; bases outside gene matches: 1.

J is TRBJ1-1 and V is TRBV29-1; 7 positions agree with TRBD1. V trimming: 5 bases; J trimming: 1 base; junction bases outside the gene matches: 4. The CDR3 sequence is 13 residues long. Germline values: CDR1 SQVTM, CDR2 ANQGSEA. The DNA for the CDR3 is TGCAGCGTTACCGGGACAGCGAACACTGAAGCTTTCTTT. Translation gives CSVTGTANTEAFF.

This clone has only one observation. The genes are TRBV7-6 and TRBJ2-5, with TRBD2 as a possible D gene (5 bases). Trimming took off 5 bases at V and 3 bases at J, with 7 bases between the two ends. This CDR3 region has 12 residues. CDR1 and CDR2 from the germline V gene are SGHVS and FNYEAQ. As DNA, the CDR3 is TGTGCCAGCAGCCCGAGGGAAGAGACCCAGTACTTC. It is translated as CASSPREETQYF.

The chain carries TRBV4-1 and TRBJ2-7; 10 nucleotides line up with TRBD1. V trimming: 1 base; J trimming: 5 bases; junction bases outside the gene matches: 8. The CDR3 loop spans 16 amino acids. Germline assignment: CDR1 MGHRA and CDR2 YSYEKL. CDR3 sequence: CASSQAGTGVSDEQYF. The CDR3 DNA reads TGCGCCAGCAGCCAAGCGGGGACAGGGGTCAGCGACGAGCAGTACTTC.

The V call is TRBV18, the J call TRBJ2-7, with TRBD1 identical over 7 bases. With 3 bases clipped from V and 3 bases from J, the junction kept 8 bases outside the gene matches. The CDR3 runs to 15 residues. CDR1 is KGHSH, CDR2 LQKENI, per germline. The CDR3 region is CASSPRQGVIYEQYF. The CDR3 bases are TGTGCCAGCTCACCGCGACAGGGTGTAATCTACGAGCAGTACTTC. Full variable domain (missing parts from reference TRBV18 and TRBJ2-7): NAGVMQNPRHLVRRRGQEARLRCSPMKGHSHVYWYRQLPEEGLKFMVYLQKENIIDESGMPKERFSAEFPKEGPSILRIQQVVRGDSAAYFCASSPRQGVIYEQYFGPGTRLTVT.

The rearrangement uses TRBV5-1 and TRBJ1-1, with TRBD1 identical over 10 bases. V shed 4 bases and J 0 bases; nucleotides not matched to a gene: 9. Germline V lookup: CDR1 SGHRS, CDR2 YFSETQ. CDR3 length equals 17 residues. The CDR3 spells CASSAGTGAYMNTEAFF. The CDR3 region has the DNA TGCGCCAGCAGCGCCGGGACAGGGGCCTACATGAACACTGAAGCTTTCTTT.

The rearrangement links TRBV19 to TRBJ2-7; 9 nucleotides align to TRBD2. CDR1 is LNHDA, CDR2 SQIVND, per germline (reference sequence). The length of the CDR3 is 15 residues. The junction had 12 bases not matched to a gene; V was cut back by 6 bases and J by 6 bases. CDR3 sequence reads: CASSEVAGVVLEQYF. The CDR3 nucleotides read TGTGCCAGTAGCGAAGTAGCGGGAGTGGTTCTCGAGCAGTACTTC.

The count of this clone is one. This chain links TRBV4-1 with TRBJ1-2; no firm D call. Germline loops: CDR1 MGHRA, CDR2 YSYEKL. V lost 7 bases to trimming and J lost 0 bases, with 9 bases between them. This CDR3 has 13 amino acids. CDR3 bases: TGCGCCAGCAAAGGGATAGCTAACTATGGCTACACCTTC. Translating it yields CASKGIANYGYTF.

This rearrangement joins TRBV6-1 to TRBJ2-7; 10 bases fit TRBD2. CDR3 length: 15 residues. Germline assignment: CDR1 MNHNS and CDR2 SASEGT. Trimming cost V 1 base and J 4 bases; bases outside gene matches: 4. CDR3: CASSEVASGSYEQYF. CDR3 DNA: TGTGCCAGCAGTGAAGTCGCTAGCGGGAGTTACGAGCAGTACTTC.

V usage is TRBV11-3 and J usage is TRBJ2-3; D possibly matches TRBD1 or TRBD2 (5 bases each). V shed 5 bases and J shed 4 bases, with 10 bases lying between them. Germline CDR1 SGHNT, CDR2 YENEEA. The length of the CDR3 is 13 residues. The CDR3 here is CASSPRGADTQYF. The CDR3 DNA reads as TGTGCCAGCAGCCCAAGGGGAGCAGATACGCAGTATTTT.

V usage is TRBV9 and J usage is TRBJ1-2; 9 bases align to TRBD1. V lost 6 bases to trimming and J lost 2 bases; unmatched junction nucleotides: 5. Germline loops: CDR1 SGDLS, CDR2 YYNGEE. This CDR3 comprises 14 residues. CDR3 in amino acids: CASTRDRVNYGYTF. Here the CDR3 DNA reads TGTGCCAGCACCCGGGACAGGGTGAACTATGGCTACACCTTC.

The chain combines TRBV11-3 with TRBJ2-7; 14 bases fit TRBD2. The germline CDR1 and CDR2 sequences are SGHNT and YENEEA. This CDR3 has 16 amino acids. The V segment lost 5 bases and the J segment 5 bases; nucleotides outside the gene matches: 8. CDR3 amino acids: CASSATGLAGVDEQYF. CDR3 sequence (DNA): TGTGCCAGCAGCGCGACGGGACTAGCGGGAGTAGACGAGCAGTACTTC.

The DNA for the CDR3 is TGTGCCAGCAGTGAGAGGACCGAGTTAGATACGCAGTATTTT. It translates to CASSERTELDTQYF. The chain employs TRBV6-4 and TRBJ2-3; the D is unclear. CDR1 MRHNA and CDR2 SNTAGT come from the germline V gene. The ends were cut back, 3 bases at V and 5 bases at J, with 12 bases in the middle. The CDR3 has 14 residues.

The V call is TRBV5-4, the J call TRBJ2-2; D may be TRBD1 or TRBD2 (5 bases each). Germline V CDR1 and CDR2: SGHNT, YYREEE (reference sequence). Deletions cut 3 bases from V and 4 bases from J, with 16 bases between. The CDR3 loop spans 16 amino acids. The CDR3 sequence is CASSSRRGLITGELFF. Written as DNA, the CDR3 is TGTGCCAGCAGCTCCCGCCGGGGCCTCATCACCGGGGAGCTGTTTTTT.

V and J are TRBV6-1 and TRBJ2-7; unclear D gene. The CDR3 spans 14 residues. Per germline, CDR1 MNHNS and CDR2 SASEGT. The V gene lost 1 base and the J gene lost 2 bases, with 9 bases spanning the gap. The DNA for the CDR3 is TGTGCCAGCAGTGAAGAGGACGGCGCCTACGAGCAGTACTTC. Residues: CASSEEDGAYEQYF.

This chain connects TRBV7-9 to TRBJ2-7; 7 nucleotides line up with TRBD2. The CDR3 spans 14 residues. V was clipped by 5 bases and J by 6 bases; unmatched bases: 10. CDR1 and CDR2 (germline): SEHNR, FQNEAQ (reference sequence). The chain's CDR3 is CASSRLAQPTEQYF. The CDR3 DNA reads as TGTGCCAGCAGCAGACTAGCCCAGCCTACCGAGCAGTACTTC.

The V gene is TRBV12-5, the J gene TRBJ1-1; tentatively, D is TRBD1 (5 bases). The germline V gene has CDR1 LGHNT and CDR2 FRNRAP. Trimming cost V 4 bases and J 3 bases, with 15 bases left between them. The CDR3 length is 15 residues. CDR3 protein: CASGSTTDLDTEAFF. The CDR3, as DNA: TGTGCTAGTGGTTCCACGACAGACTTAGACACTGAAGCTTTCTTT. The full variable domain, completed using reference TRBV12-5 and TRBJ1-1, is DARVTQTPRHKVTEMGQEVTMRCQPILGHNTVFWYRQTMMQGLELLAYFRNRAPLDDSGMPKDRFSAEMPDATLATLKIQPSEPRDSAVYFCASGSTTDLDTEAFFGQGTRLTVV.

This chain uses TRBV6-1 with TRBJ1-2; 7 positions agree with TRBD1. This CDR3 has 15 amino acids. V lost 2 bases and J lost 3; bases outside the gene matches: 6. CDR1 is MNHNS and CDR2 is SASEGT in the germline V gene. The CDR3 DNA reads as TGTGCCAGCAGTGAATTGGCGGGACAGTACTATGGCTACACCTTC. Protein: CASSELAGQYYGYTF.

The V gene is TRBV5-8, the J gene TRBJ2-5; D remains ambiguous. Trimming stripped 0 bases from V and 2 bases from J, with 11 bases between. Germline lookup yields CDR1 SGHTS and CDR2 YDEGEE. The CDR3 is made up of 15 amino acids. The chain's CDR3 is CASSLVWREQETQYF. The CDR3 nucleotides are TGTGCCAGCAGCTTGGTATGGAGAGAGCAAGAGACCCAGTACTTC.

The chain has TRBV5-1 and TRBJ2-5; no firm D call. The DNA end is more similar to TRBJ2-7, so the J call may be wrong. The CDR3 extends over 12 amino acids. Germline assignment: CDR1 SGHRS and CDR2 YFSETQ. This CDR3 reads CASSLVHGEQYF. In nucleotides, the CDR3 is TGCGCCAGCAGCTTGGTACACGGCGAGCAGTACTTC.

This chain joins TRBV5-1 and TRBJ1-3; TRBD1 aligns across 7 bases. The CDR3 extends over 17 amino acids. Trimming removed 4 bases from V and 2 bases from J; junction bases left unmatched: 12. Looked up from germline, CDR1 is SGHRS and CDR2 is YFSETQ. CDR3 bases: TGCGCCAGCAGCCTGTTAGGGCGGGACAGCGCTGGAAACACCATATATTTT. Residues: CASSLLGRDSAGNTIYF.